The sequence of this T cell receptor beta chain was determined in a study of shared clonotypes between healthy human individuals. In the study overall: Samples came from two female and a few male donors aged 18 to 49.

Division of CD4+ cells produced a CD45RA+ naive subset and a CD45RA-negative memory subset. Germline loops: CDR1 SGHTA, CDR2 FQGNSA. V lost 1 base to trimming and J lost 0 bases, with 10 bases between them. This CDR3 has 16 amino acids. Worth noting for this clone: Within the sample, other DNA sequences also encode this same CDR3.

Produced via immunoSEQ multiplex PCR; TCRdb's table is partial and in-frame only. The sample holds about 2,500,000 clones, around nine tenths seen once. Material: naive CD4+ T cells sorted from blood. Subset: CD45RA+ positively selected. This chain joins TRBV7-2 and TRBJ1-5; the D is unclear. This receptor was taken from a man younger than 30 in good health. DNA of the CDR3: TGTGCCAGCAGCTTAGGGCCGTTCTATAGCAATCAGCCCCAGCATTTT. Its translation is CASSLGPFYSNQPQHF.